Sequencing of this T cell receptor (beta chain) was carried out in a study of shared clonotypes between healthy human individuals. The CDR3 covers 18 residues. Trimming took 3 bases from V and 9 from J, leaving 27 bases between them. CDR1 and CDR2 (germline): LNHDA, SQIVND (reference sequence). Naive CD8 cells, CD45RO-negative and positively selected for CCR7, excluded terminally differentiated effector memory CD45RA+ cells. Sorted-subset replicate PCR reactions contained approximately 190 ng DNA, corresponding to some 29,000 T cell genomes. TCRdb keeps only in-frame clones here, not all; method: immunoSEQ multiplex PCR. The sample consists of some 2.1 million clones, 90% to 95% of them appearing once. A remark on this clone: Its antigen is as yet unknown.

Whole-study results and caveats: The four-donor shared clonotypes exceeded non-shared clonotypes in generation probability, with non-shared ones scoring lower.

This TCR was sampled from a man aged 18 to 29 in good health. Some clones in this sample may be carry-over from other donors' samples. Sequenced input: naive CD8+ T cells from PBMCs. J is TRBJ1-5 and V is TRBV19; D is uncertain. This CDR3 is CASSIAPTGSFPSGPQHF. DNA for the CDR3: TGTGCCAGTAGTATCGCGCCCACCGGCAGTTTCCCGTCAGGGCCCCAGCATTTT.